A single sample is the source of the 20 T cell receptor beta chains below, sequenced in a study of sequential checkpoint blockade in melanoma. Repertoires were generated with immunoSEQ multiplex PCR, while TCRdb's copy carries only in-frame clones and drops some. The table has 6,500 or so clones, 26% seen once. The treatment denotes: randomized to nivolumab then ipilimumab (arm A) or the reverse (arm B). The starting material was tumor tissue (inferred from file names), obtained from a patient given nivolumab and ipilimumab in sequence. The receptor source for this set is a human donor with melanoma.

Written as DNA, the CDR3 is TGTGCCAGCAGTTTTAGGGGCAGGGGGCCGGTTGAGCAGTTCTTC. Its protein product is CASSFRGRGPVEQFF. This chain links TRBV28 with TRBJ2-1, with TRBD1 matching 8 bases. V lost 3 bases, J lost 9 bases, and 10 bases stayed unmatched. Germline V gene sequence: CDR1 MDHEN, CDR2 SYDVKM. CDR3 length: 15 amino acids.

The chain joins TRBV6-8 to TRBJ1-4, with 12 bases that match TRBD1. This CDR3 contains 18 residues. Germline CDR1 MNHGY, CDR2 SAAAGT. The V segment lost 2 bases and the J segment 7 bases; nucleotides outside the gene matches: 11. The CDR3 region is CASSYTPGQGAVGEKLFF. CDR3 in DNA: TGTGCCAGCAGTTACACTCCGGGACAGGGGGCAGTAGGTGAAAAACTGTTTTTT.

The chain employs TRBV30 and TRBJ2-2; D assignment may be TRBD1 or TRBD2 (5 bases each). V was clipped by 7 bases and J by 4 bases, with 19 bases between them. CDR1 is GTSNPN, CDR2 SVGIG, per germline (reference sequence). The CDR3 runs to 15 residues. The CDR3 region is CALGHLRGVTGELFF. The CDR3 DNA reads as TGTGCCTTGGGCCACCTCAGAGGGGTCACCGGGGAGCTGTTTTTT.

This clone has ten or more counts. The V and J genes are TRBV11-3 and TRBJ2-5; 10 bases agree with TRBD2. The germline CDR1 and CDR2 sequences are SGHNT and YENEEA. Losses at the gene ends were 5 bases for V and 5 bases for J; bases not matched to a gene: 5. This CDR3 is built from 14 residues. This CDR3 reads CASSPAAGGETQYF. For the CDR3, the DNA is TGTGCCAGCAGCCCCGCAGCGGGAGGGGAGACCCAGTACTTC. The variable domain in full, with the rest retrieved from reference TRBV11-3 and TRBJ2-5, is EAGVVQSPRYKIIEKKQPVAFWCNPISGHNTLYWYLQNLGQGPELLIRYENEEAVDDSQLPKDRFSAERLKGVDSTLKIQPAELGDSAVYLCASSPAAGGETQYFGPGTRLLVL.

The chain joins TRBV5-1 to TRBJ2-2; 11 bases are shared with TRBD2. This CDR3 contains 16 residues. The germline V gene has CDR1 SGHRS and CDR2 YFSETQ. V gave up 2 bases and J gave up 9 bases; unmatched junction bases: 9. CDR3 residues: CASSLTSGSRWRELFF. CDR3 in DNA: TGCGCCAGCAGCTTAACTAGCGGGAGTAGATGGAGGGAGCTGTTTTTT. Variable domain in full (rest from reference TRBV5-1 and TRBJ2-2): KAGVTQTPRYLIKTRGQQVTLSCSPISGHRSVSWYQQTPGQGLQFLFEYFSETQRNKGNFPGRFSGRQFSNSRSEMNVSTLELGDSALYLCASSLTSGSRWRELFFGEGSRLTVL.

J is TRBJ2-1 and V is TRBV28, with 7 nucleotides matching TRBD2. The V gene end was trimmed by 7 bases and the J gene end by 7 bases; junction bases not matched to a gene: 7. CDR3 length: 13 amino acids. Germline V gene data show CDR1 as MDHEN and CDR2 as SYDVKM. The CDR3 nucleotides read TGTGCCAGCATGGGGCCCGGGGGGAATGAGCAGTTCTTC. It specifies CASMGPGGNEQFF.

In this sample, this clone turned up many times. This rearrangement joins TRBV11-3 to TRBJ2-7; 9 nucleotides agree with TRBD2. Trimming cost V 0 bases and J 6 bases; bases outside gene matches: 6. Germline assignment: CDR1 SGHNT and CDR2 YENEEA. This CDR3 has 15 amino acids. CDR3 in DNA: TGTGCCAGCAGCTTAGAAGGTAGCGGGAGACTCGAGCAGTACTTC. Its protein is CASSLEGSGRLEQYF.

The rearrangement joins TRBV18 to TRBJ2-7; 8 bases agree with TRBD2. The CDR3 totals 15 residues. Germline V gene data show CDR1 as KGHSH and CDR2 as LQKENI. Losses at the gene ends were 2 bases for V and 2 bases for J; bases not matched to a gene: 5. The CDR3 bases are TGTGCCAGCTCACCAGGGAGCGGGAGAACCTACGAGCAGTACTTC. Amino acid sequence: CASSPGSGRTYEQYF.

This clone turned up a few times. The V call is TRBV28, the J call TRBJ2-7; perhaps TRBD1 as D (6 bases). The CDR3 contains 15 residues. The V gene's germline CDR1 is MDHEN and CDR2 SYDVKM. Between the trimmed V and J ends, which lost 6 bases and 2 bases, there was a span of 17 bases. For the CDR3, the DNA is TGTGCCAGCAGCACCGAGGGGGAACCGACCTACGAGCAGTACTTC. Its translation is CASSTEGEPTYEQYF.

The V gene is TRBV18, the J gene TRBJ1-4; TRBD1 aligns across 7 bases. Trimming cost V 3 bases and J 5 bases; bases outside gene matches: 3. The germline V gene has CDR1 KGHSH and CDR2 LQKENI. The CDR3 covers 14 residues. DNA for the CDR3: TGTGCCAGCTCACCTCAGGGGGGGAATGAAAAACTGTTTTTT. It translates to CASSPQGGNEKLFF.

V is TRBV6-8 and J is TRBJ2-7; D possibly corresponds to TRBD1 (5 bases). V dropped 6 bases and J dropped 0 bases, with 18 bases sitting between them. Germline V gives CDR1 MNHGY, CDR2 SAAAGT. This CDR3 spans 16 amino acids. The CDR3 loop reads CASRQLTGAASYEQYF. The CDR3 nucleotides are TGTGCCAGCAGACAACTCACTGGGGCCGCCTCCTACGAGCAGTACTTC.

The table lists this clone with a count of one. The CDR3 DNA reads as TGTGCCAGTAGTCACGGGCCGTCTCTAAACACCATATATTTT. Its translation: CASSHGPSLNTIYF. This chain uses TRBV19 with TRBJ1-3; no definite D call. Trimming shortened V by 5 bases and J by 6 bases, and 14 bases separated the two germline ends. The CDR3 is made up of 14 amino acids. Germline assignment: CDR1 LNHDA and CDR2 SQIVND (reference sequence).

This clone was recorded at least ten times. CDR3 bases: TGTGCCAGCAGCTTCGCGGGAGGAACCGGGGAGCTGTTTTTT. This codes for CASSFAGGTGELFF. The chain uses TRBV11-3 and TRBJ2-2; 8 bases are shared with TRBD2. The length of the CDR3 is 14 residues. CDR1 SGHNT and CDR2 YENEEA come from the germline V gene. V was clipped by 3 bases and J by 5 bases; unmatched bases: 2.

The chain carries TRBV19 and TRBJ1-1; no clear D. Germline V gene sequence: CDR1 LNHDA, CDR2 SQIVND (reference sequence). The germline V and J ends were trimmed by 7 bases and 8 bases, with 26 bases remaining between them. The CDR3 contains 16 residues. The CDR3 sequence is CASTNIQLGYTEEAFF. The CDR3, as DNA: TGTGCCAGTACCAACATTCAATTAGGGTACACTGAAGAAGCTTTCTTT.

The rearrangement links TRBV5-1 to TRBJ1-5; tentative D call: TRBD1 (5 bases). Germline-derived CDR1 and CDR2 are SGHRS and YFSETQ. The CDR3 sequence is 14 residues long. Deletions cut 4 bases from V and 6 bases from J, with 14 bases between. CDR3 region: CASSPGGAGQPQHF. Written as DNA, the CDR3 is TGCGCCAGCAGCCCGGGGGGTGCTGGTCAGCCCCAGCATTTT.

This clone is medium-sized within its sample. DNA for the CDR3: TGTGCCAGCAGCTATGGGACAGCGAGTGAAAAACTGTTTTTT. It yields the protein CASSYGTASEKLFF. This chain uses TRBV11-3 with TRBJ1-4; 7 nucleotides line up with TRBD1. This CDR3 comprises 14 residues. With 4 bases clipped from V and 7 bases from J, the junction kept 6 bases outside the gene matches. Germline CDR1 reads SGHNT; CDR2 reads YENEEA.

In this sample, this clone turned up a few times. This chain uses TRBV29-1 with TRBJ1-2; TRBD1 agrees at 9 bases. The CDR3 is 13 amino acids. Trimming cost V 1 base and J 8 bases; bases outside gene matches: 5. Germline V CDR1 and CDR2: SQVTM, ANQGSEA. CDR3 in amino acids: CSVEGTGERGYTF. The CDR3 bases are TGCAGCGTTGAAGGGACAGGGGAACGAGGCTACACCTTC.

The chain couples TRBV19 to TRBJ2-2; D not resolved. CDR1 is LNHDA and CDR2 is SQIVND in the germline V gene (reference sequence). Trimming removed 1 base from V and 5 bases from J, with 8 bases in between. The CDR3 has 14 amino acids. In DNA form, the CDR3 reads TGTGCCAGTAGTATAGGGCGATGGACCGGGGAGCTGTTTTTT. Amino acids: CASSIGRWTGELFF.

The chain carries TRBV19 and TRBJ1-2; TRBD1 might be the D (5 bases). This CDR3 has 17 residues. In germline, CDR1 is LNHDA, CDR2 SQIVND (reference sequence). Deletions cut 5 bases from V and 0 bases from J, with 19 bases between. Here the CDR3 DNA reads TGTGCCAGTAGTGCTCCGGGACGAGGACCAACTAACTATGGCTACACCTTC. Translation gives CASSAPGRGPTNYGYTF.

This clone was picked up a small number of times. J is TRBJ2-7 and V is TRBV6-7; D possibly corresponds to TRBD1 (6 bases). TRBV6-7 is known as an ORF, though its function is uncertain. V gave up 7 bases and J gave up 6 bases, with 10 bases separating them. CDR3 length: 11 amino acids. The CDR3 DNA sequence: TGTGCCAGCACTCTAGGGGGCGAGCAGTACTTC. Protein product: CASTLGGEQYF.